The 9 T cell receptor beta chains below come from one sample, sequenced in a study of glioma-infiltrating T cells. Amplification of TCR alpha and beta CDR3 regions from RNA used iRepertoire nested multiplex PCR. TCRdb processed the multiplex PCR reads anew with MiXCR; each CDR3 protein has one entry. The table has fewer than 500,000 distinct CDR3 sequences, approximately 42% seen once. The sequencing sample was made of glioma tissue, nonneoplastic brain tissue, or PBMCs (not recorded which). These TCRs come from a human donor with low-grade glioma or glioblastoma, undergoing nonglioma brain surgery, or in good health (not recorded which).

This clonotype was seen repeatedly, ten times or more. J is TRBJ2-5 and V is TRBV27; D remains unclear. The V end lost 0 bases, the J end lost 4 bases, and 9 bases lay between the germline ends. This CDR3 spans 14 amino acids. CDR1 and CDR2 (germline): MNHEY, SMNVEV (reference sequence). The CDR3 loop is CASSLSATRETQYF. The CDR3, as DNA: TGTGCCAGCAGTTTATCGGCCACTCGAGAGACCCAGTACTTC.

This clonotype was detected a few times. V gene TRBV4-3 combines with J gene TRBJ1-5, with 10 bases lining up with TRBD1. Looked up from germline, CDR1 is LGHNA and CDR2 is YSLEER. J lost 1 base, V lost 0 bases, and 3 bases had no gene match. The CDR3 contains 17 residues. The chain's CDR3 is CASSQDADRGSNQPQHF. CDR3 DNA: TGCGCCAGCAGCCAAGATGCGGACAGGGGGAGCAATCAGCCCCAGCATTTT.

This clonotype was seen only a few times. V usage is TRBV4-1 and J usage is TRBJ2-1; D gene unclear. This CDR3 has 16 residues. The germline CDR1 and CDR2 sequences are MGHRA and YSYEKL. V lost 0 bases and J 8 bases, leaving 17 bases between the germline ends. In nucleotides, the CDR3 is TGCGCCAGCAGCCAAGATGCAGGTCATGGGTTCGATGAGCAGTTCTTC. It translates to CASSQDAGHGFDEQFF.

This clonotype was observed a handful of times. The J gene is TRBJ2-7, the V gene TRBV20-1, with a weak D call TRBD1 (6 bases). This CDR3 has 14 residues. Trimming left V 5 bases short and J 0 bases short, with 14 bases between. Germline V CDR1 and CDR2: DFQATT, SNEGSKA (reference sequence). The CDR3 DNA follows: TGCAGTGCTCGCAGGGGAGTGAACTCCTACGAGCAGTACTTC. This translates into CSARRGVNSYEQYF.

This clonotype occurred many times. The CDR3 loop reads CATSNGLAGTDTQYF. The CDR3, as DNA: TGTGCCACCAGCAACGGACTAGCGGGCACAGATACGCAGTATTTT. The V call is TRBV15, the J call TRBJ2-3; TRBD2 matches at 10 bases. Germline CDR1 is LNHNV and CDR2 is YYDKDF (reference sequence). The CDR3 is 15 residues long. Trimming cost V 4 bases and J 1 base; bases outside gene matches: 2.

This CDR3 reads CASSPTASTDTQYF. The CDR3 DNA reads as TGTGCCAGCAGCCCCACGGCTAGCACAGATACGCAGTATTTT. The rearrangement uses TRBV7-6 and TRBJ2-3; no definite D call. The CDR3 contains 14 residues. Germline values: CDR1 SGHVS, CDR2 FNYEAQ. V lost 5 bases, J lost 0 bases, and 9 bases lay in between. The complete variable domain, with remaining parts taken from reference TRBV7-6 and TRBJ2-3, reads GAGVSQSPRYKVTKRGQDVALRCDPISGHVSLYWYRQALGQGPEFLTYFNYEAQQDKSGLPNDRFSAERPEGSISTLTIQRTEQRDSAMYRCASSPTASTDTQYFGPGTRLTVL.

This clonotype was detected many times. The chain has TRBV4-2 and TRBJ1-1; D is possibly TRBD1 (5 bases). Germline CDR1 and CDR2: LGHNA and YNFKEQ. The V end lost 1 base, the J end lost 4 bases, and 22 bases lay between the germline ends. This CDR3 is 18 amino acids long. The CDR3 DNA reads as TGTGCCAGCAGCCAAGGAAATGTGGCAGCTCAAAGGGGCACTGAAGCTTTCTTT. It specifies CASSQGNVAAQRGTEAFF.

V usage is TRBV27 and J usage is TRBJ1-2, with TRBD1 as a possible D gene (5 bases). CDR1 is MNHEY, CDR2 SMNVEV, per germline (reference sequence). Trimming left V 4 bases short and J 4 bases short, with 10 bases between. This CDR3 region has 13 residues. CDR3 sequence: CASSSMQGYGYTF. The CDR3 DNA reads TGTGCCAGCAGTTCCATGCAGGGCTATGGCTACACCTTC.

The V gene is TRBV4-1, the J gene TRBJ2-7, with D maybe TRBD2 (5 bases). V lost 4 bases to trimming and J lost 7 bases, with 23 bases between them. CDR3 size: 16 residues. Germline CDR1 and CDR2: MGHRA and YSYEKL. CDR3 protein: CASSRLPSPIDNEQYF. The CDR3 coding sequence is TGCGCCAGCAGCCGCCTCCCTAGCCCCATTGACAATGAGCAGTACTTC.